A selection of T cell receptor beta chains follows, all from one sample in a study of human T cells and chemical hapten exposure. A single record per CDR3 protein comes from TCRdb applying MiXCR to the RACE reads. The table includes some 91,000 distinct CDR3 sequences, roughly 27% detected once. This sample comprised whole blood, obtained in connection with sensitization to the hapten diphenylcyclopropenone (DPC). Every receptor here comes from a man in his forties with alopecia areata. Some clones in this sample may be carry-over from other donors' samples. Both conserved end residues are part of each CDR3. Fields, in order: V gene, J gene, clone size, D gene, CDR3 DNA, CDR3 protein. A D gene is named only where the DNA matches it firmly. The size entry is marked missing in some rows and otherwise reads once, few, many or a size class.

TRBV27,TRBJ1-3,few,TRBD1,TGTGCCAGCAGTTTATCCCCCGACAGGGTCACTGGAAACACCATATATTTT,CASSLSPDRVTGNTIYF
TRBV11-3,TRBJ1-5,few,.,TGTGCCAGCAGTTTAAATCAGCCCCAGCATTTT,CASSLNQPQHF
TRBV12-3/TRBV12-4,TRBJ2-1,.,.,TGTGCCAGCAGTATCGGACTGGTTCAGTTCTTC,CASSIGLVQFF
TRBV12-3/TRBV12-4,TRBJ2-4,few,.,TGTGCCAGCAGTTTCATCAGGAACATTCAGTACTTC,CASSFIRNIQYF
TRBV20-1,TRBJ2-1,.,TRBD2,TGCAGTGCTAGAGATTTTCCCAGACTAGCGGGGTACAATGAGCAGTTCTTC,CSARDFPRLAGYNEQFF
TRBV5-3,TRBJ1-6,few,.,TGTGCCAGAAGGTATCAAGATGCCAGGGGTTTAAATTCACCCCTCCACTTT,CARRYQDARGLNSPLHF
TRBV3-1,TRBJ2-3,.,.,TGTGCCAGCAGCCAAGCAAGACAGGCCACAGATACGCAGTATTTT,CASSQARQATDTQYF
TRBV12-3/TRBV12-4,TRBJ2-1,.,TRBD2,TGTGCCAGCAGTTTTAGTACTAGCGGTTACAATGAGCAGTTCTTC,CASSFSTSGYNEQFF
TRBV7-2,TRBJ2-2,.,TRBD2,TGTGCCAGCAGCAGACCCGGGGCTAGCGGGAGTGAGTGGGAGCTGTTTTTT,CASSRPGASGSEWELFF
TRBV6-6,TRBJ1-4,.,.,TGTGCCAGCAGTACCACAACCCGCCGGGGGAATGAAAAACTGTTTTTT,CASSTTTRRGNEKLFF
TRBV12-3/TRBV12-4,TRBJ2-5,.,.,TGTGCCAGCACTTTCGGAGGGGGCTCAGAGACCCAGTACTTC,CASTFGGGSETQYF
TRBV2,TRBJ2-3,.,.,TGTGCCAGCAGTGAAAGTAGCGATACGCAGTATTTT,CASSESSDTQYF
TRBV20-1,TRBJ2-2,.,.,TGCAGTGTCGGGCCCTCGCTAGCGTCCAACCGGTCGAACCACCGAGGGGAGCTGTTTTTT,CSVGPSLASNRSNHRGELFF
TRBV7-9,TRBJ2-6,many,TRBD1,TGTGCCAGCAGCTTAGGCATTATGGGACAGGGGGCGCTGGGGGCCAACGTCCTGACTTTC,CASSLGIMGQGALGANVLTF
TRBV12-3/TRBV12-4,TRBJ2-1,few,.,TGTGCCAGCAGACCGGGCGGCTACAATGAGCAGTTCTTC,CASRPGGYNEQFF
TRBV6-5,TRBJ2-4,few,.,TGTGCCAGCAGTATTACAGGGACATATGGAAACATTCAGTACTTC,CASSITGTYGNIQYF
TRBV20-1,TRBJ2-1,.,TRBD2,TGCAGTGCAAGACTAGCGGGAAACTACAATGAGCAGTTCTTC,CSARLAGNYNEQFF
TRBV25-1,TRBJ2-5,few,TRBD1,TGTGCCAGCAGTGCCCGACAGGGGCGGGAGACCCAGTACTTC,CASSARQGRETQYF
TRBV13,TRBJ2-7,few,.,TGTGCCAGCAGCTTAAGTCTACAGCTCCAGTACGAGCAGTACTTC,CASSLSLQLQYEQYF
TRBV6-5,TRBJ1-1,.,.,TGTGCCAGCACCCGCAAAGTCGGGGTTGTTGGGACTGAAGCTTTCTTT,CASTRKVGVVGTEAFF
TRBV6-5,TRBJ1-6,.,.,TGTGCCAGCAGTTACTCCGCGGGAGCTTATTCACCCCTCCACTTT,CASSYSAGAYSPLHF
TRBV4-2,TRBJ2-5,few,TRBD2,TGTGCCAGCAGCCAAGTGGAAGCGGGAGGTGGGGAGACCCAGTACTTC,CASSQVEAGGGETQYF
TRBV6-5,TRBJ2-1,.,.,TGTGCCAGCAGTCGGCCCCGGGTCGGAGCCCTCTCCTACAATGAGCAGTTCTTC,CASSRPRVGALSYNEQFF
TRBV15,TRBJ2-5,few,.,TGTGCCACCAGCAGATCCAGATTGACAGAGGCGGGGAAGACCCAGTACTTC,CATSRSRLTEAGKTQYF
TRBV6-2/TRBV6-3,TRBJ2-7,few,TRBD2,TGTGCCAGCCGAAGGACTAGCGAGGCGGAGCAGTACTTC,CASRRTSEAEQYF
TRBV7-9,TRBJ2-7,.,TRBD2,TGTGCCAGCAGCTTGGGGACTAGCGGGAGGCCCAGGAGCTCCTACGAGCAGTACTTC,CASSLGTSGRPRSSYEQYF
TRBV12-3/TRBV12-4,TRBJ1-4,.,TRBD1,TGTGCCAGCAGTATCGGGACAGGCCCGAAACTGTTTTTT,CASSIGTGPKLFF
TRBV5-3,TRBJ1-5,.,.,TGTGCCAGAAGCTTGTTAGGCAGGAGGGACGGGCGCAATCAGCCCCAGCATTTT,CARSLLGRRDGRNQPQHF
TRBV7-3,TRBJ2-3,few,.,TGTGCCAGCAGCCGACAGGGAGGAAGGGGCACAGATACGCAGTATTTT,CASSRQGGRGTDTQYF
TRBV5-4,TRBJ1-1,few,.,TGTGCCAGCAGCCGTCCGGGAGCTAACACTGAAGCTTTCTTT,CASSRPGANTEAFF
TRBV7-2,TRBJ2-7,.,TRBD2,TGTGCCAGCAGCTTCAGGTCAGGGCGTACGGGACTAGCGAGTCCGTACGAGCAGTACTTC,CASSFRSGRTGLASPYEQYF
TRBV19,TRBJ2-1,.,TRBD1,TGTGCCAGTGAACCGGGACAGGGGGCCAATGAGCAGTTCTTC,CASEPGQGANEQFF
TRBV3-1,TRBJ2-1,.,.,TGTGCCAGCAGCCCGTCCCGCGGAGGGAACAATGAGCAGTTCTTC,CASSPSRGGNNEQFF
TRBV5-1,TRBJ2-5,few,.,TGCGCCAGCAGCAACACAGTAGGGGTACAAGAGACCCAGTACTTC,CASSNTVGVQETQYF
TRBV12-3/TRBV12-4,TRBJ2-5,.,TRBD2,TGTGCCAGCAGTTTTACGCTAGCGGGGAGCCAAGAGACCCAGTACTTC,CASSFTLAGSQETQYF
TRBV27,TRBJ2-2,few,TRBD2,TGTGCCAGCAGTTTAATTGGACTAGCGGGAGGAAACACCGGGGAGCTGTTTTTT,CASSLIGLAGGNTGELFF
TRBV7-9,TRBJ2-3,.,TRBD2,TGTGCCAGCAGCCACGGGACTAGCGGCACAGATATGCAGTATTTT,CASSHGTSGTDMQYF
TRBV20-1,TRBJ1-1,.,.,TGCAGTGCTAGAGAGGACGGTGAAGCTTTCTTT,CSAREDGEAFF
TRBV7-8,TRBJ1-5,few,.,TGTGCCAGCAGCCCTGACCGACAGCACAATCAGCCCCAGCATTTT,CASSPDRQHNQPQHF
TRBV9,TRBJ2-5,few,.,TGTGCCAGCAGCGTAGGAGACGGGGGAGAGACCCAGTACTTC,CASSVGDGGETQYF
TRBV5-1,TRBJ2-1,.,.,TGCGCCAGCAGCTTGGACGGGTTTTCCTACAATGAGCAGTTCTTC,CASSLDGFSYNEQFF
TRBV6-6,TRBJ2-2,few,TRBD2,TGTGCCAGCAGTCTAGCGGTGGGCACCGGGGAGCTGTTTTTT,CASSLAVGTGELFF
TRBV7-9,TRBJ2-1,.,TRBD2,TGTGCCAGCAGCTTAGCGGGAGGGCCAATCAATGAGCAGTTCTTC,CASSLAGGPINEQFF
TRBV19,TRBJ2-6,.,TRBD1,TGTGCCAGTAGTATGGGACGGGGACAGACCAACGTCCTGACTTTC,CASSMGRGQTNVLTF
TRBV5-1,TRBJ2-1,.,.,TGCGCCAGCAGCTTGGTGCCAGGGCCTTGGGGGCAGTTCTTC,CASSLVPGPWGQFF
TRBV9,TRBJ2-7,many,.,TGTGCCAGCAGCGCGAGAGGGGGGGACAACCACGAGCAGTACTTC,CASSARGGDNHEQYF
TRBV12-3/TRBV12-4,TRBJ2-4,few,.,TGTGCCAGCAGTCCGCCTGGGACGGAGGCTAGCCGGGACATTCAGTACTTC,CASSPPGTEASRDIQYF
TRBV20-1,TRBJ2-3,.,TRBD2,TGCAGTGCTTTCGGACTAGCTTTGGATACGCAGTATTTT,CSAFGLALDTQYF
TRBV7-2,TRBJ1-6,.,.,TGTGCCAGCAGCCCGTATAATTCACCCCTCCACTTT,CASSPYNSPLHF
TRBV11-2,TRBJ1-4,few,TRBD1,TGTGCCAGCAGCTGGACAGGCGGAACTAATGAAAAACTGTTTTTT,CASSWTGGTNEKLFF
TRBV2,TRBJ2-1,.,.,TGTGCCAGCACGGGACGCAATGAGCAGTTCTTC,CASTGRNEQFF
TRBV2,TRBJ1-5,.,.,TGTGCCAGCAGTTCCGGTAGTTATCAGCCCCAGCATTTT,CASSSGSYQPQHF
TRBV7-2,TRBJ2-2,.,TRBD2,TGTGCCAGCAGCTCTACTAGCGGAGTCACCGGGGAGCTGTTTTTT,CASSSTSGVTGELFF
TRBV13,TRBJ1-1,.,TRBD1,TGTGCCAGCAGCTTAGGGAGGACAGGGGGAGGGAACACTGAAGCTTTCTTT,CASSLGRTGGGNTEAFF
TRBV7-9,TRBJ2-1,.,TRBD2,TGTGCCAGCAGCGCCGGGACTAGAAGTGAGCAGTTCTTC,CASSAGTRSEQFF
TRBV9,TRBJ2-7,.,.,TGTGCCAGCAGCGTAGGATCCCAGGGGTACGAGCAGTACTTC,CASSVGSQGYEQYF
TRBV28,TRBJ2-7,few,.,TGTGCCAGCAGAACTGGGGAGGGACATCTAAGCTACGAGCAGTACTTC,CASRTGEGHLSYEQYF
TRBV7-2,TRBJ1-1,.,.,TGTGCCAGCAGCCAGGGCCGGGGGGCTTACACTGAAGCTTTCTTT,CASSQGRGAYTEAFF
TRBV5-1,TRBJ2-4,few,.,TGCGCCAGCAGCTTGAACACCATAGCCAAAAACATTCAGTACTTC,CASSLNTIAKNIQYF